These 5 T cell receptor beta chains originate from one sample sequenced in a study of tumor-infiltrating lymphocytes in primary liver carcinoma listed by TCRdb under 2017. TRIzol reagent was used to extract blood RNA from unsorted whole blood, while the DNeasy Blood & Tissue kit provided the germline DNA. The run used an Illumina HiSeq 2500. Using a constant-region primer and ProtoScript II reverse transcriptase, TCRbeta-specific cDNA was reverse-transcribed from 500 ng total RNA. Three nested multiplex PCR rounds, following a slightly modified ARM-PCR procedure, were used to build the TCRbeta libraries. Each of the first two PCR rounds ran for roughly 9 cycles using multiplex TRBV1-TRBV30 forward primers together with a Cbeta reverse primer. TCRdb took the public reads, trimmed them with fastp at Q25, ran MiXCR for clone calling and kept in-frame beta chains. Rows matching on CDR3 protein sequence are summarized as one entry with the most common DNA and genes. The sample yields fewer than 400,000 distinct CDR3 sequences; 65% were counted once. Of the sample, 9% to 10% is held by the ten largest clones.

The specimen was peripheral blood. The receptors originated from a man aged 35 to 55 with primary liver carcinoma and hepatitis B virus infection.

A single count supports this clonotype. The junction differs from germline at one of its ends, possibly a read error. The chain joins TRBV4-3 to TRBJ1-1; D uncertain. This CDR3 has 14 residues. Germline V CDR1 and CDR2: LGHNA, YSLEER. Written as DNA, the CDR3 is TGCGCCGGCAGCCAATTCTTTAACAGAGATGAAGCTTTCTTT. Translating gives CAGSQFFNRDEAFF.

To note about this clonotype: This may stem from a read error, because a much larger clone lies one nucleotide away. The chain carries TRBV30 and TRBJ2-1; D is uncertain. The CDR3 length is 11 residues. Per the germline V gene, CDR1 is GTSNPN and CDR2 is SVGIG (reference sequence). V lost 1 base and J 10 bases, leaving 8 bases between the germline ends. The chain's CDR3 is CAWSEIEEQFF. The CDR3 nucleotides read TGTGCCTGGAGTGAGATAGAGGAGCAGTTCTTC. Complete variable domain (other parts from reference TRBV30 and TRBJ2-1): SQTIHQWPATLVQPVGSPLSLECTVEGTSNPNLYWYRQAAGRGLQLLFYSVGIGQISSEVPQNLSASRPQDRQFILSSKKLLLSDSGFYLCAWSEIEEQFFGPGTRLTVL.

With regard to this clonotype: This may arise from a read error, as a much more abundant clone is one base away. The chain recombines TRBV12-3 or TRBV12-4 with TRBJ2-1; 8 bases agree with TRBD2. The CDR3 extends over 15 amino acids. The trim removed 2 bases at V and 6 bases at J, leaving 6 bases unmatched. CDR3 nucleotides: TGTGCCAGCAGTTTACAGGGCCGGGGGGGCAATGAGCAGTTCTTC. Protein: CASSLQGRGGNEQFF.

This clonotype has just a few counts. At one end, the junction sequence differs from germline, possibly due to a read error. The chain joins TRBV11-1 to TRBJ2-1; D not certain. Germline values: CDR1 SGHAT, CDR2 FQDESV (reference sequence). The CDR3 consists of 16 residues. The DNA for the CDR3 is TGTACCAGCAGCTTTCTCAGTCGAAGCTCCTACAATGAGCAGTTCTTC. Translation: CTSSFLSRSSYNEQFF.

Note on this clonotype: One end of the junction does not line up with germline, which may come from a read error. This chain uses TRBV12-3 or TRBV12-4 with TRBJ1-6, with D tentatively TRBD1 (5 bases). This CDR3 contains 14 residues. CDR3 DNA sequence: TGTGCCAGCAGTTTACAGGGTGGAAATTCACGCCTCCACTTT. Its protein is CASSLQGGNSRLHF.